The next 20 T cell receptor beta chains were all read from a single sample in a study of blood T cells in healthy people across ages. A second PCR of roughly 7 to 11 cycles used a sample-barcoded 5' primer and a J-beta primer mix. Each CDR3 protein is one row after TCRdb ran MiXCR on the 5' RACE reads. This table holds approximately 800,000 distinct CDR3 sequences, roughly 50% found once. Sequenced sample: blood. All receptors come from a man between 35 and 55 years old in good health.

This chain links TRBV2 with TRBJ1-1, with D perhaps TRBD1 (5 bases). CDR1 is SNHLY and CDR2 is FYNNEI in the germline V gene. The CDR3 covers 16 residues. The V end was cut by 6 bases, the J end by 1 base, with 18 bases between. The CDR3 region has the DNA TGTGCCAGCAGCTTAGGGCAGGGAAGGGCGAACACTGAAGCTTTCTTT. It yields the protein CASSLGQGRANTEAFF. Combining the CDR3 with reference TRBV2 and TRBJ1-1 gives the whole variable domain EPEVTQTPSHQVTQMGQEVILRCVPISNHLYFYWYRQILGQKVEFLVSFYNNEISEKSEIFDDQFSVERPDGSNFTLKIRSTKLEDSAMYFCASSLGQGRANTEAFFGQGTRLTVV.

The rearrangement uses TRBV11-1 and TRBJ2-3, with a weak D call TRBD2 (5 bases). This CDR3 spans 14 amino acids. Per germline, CDR1 SGHAT and CDR2 FQDESV (reference sequence). Trimming removed 3 bases at V and 6 bases at J, with 13 bases between. The CDR3 coding sequence is TGTGCCAGCAGCTTGAGGGCGGGTCGGGATACGCAGTATTTT. As protein: CASSLRAGRDTQYF.

This clonotype was detected ten times or more. This may be a read error, as it is one base from a much larger clone. The chain has TRBV6-5 and TRBJ1-2; 8 bases align to TRBD1. CDR3 length: 13 amino acids. With V trimmed by 6 bases and J by 8 bases, 8 bases remained unmatched. The germline V gene encodes CDR1 MNHEY and CDR2 SVGAGI. The CDR3: CASSRTGMGGYTF. CDR3 nucleotides: TGTGCCAGCAGCCGGACAGGGATGGGGGGCTACACCTTC.

The chain has TRBV7-9 and TRBJ2-3, with 7 bases aligning to TRBD2. V trimming: 10 bases; J trimming: 6 bases; junction bases outside the gene matches: 25. From germline, CDR1 is SEHNR and CDR2 FQNEAQ (reference sequence). The CDR3 covers 18 residues. The CDR3 sequence is CATRAQLTSDPALDTQYF. CDR3 DNA sequence: TGTGCCACCAGAGCACAGCTTACTAGCGATCCGGCGCTGGATACGCAGTATTTT.

The chain links TRBV7-9 to TRBJ2-5, with D uncertain. The CDR3 is made up of 13 amino acids. Trimming shortened V by 3 bases and J by 5 bases, and 10 bases separated the two germline ends. The germline gives CDR1 SEHNR, CDR2 FQNEAQ (reference sequence). DNA of the CDR3: TGTGCCAGCAGCTTGGTTCCCTCGGAGACCCAGTACTTC. The encoded protein is CASSLVPSETQYF.

The V gene is TRBV15, the J gene TRBJ2-3, with 8 bases fitting TRBD2. This CDR3 is built from 15 residues. The germline CDR1 and CDR2 sequences are LNHNV and YYDKDF (reference sequence). Germline trimming cut 2 bases from V and 2 bases from J; bases unmatched to any gene: 3. In DNA, the CDR3 is TGTGCCACCAGCAGAAGCGGGGGCACCACAGATACGCAGTATTTT. Protein product: CATSRSGGTTDTQYF.

This clonotype was counted many times. The rearrangement joins TRBV11-2 to TRBJ1-2; D gene uncertain. CDR1 and CDR2 (germline): SGHAT, FQNNGV. The CDR3 extends over 12 amino acids. Trimming removed 6 bases from V and 2 bases from J, with 7 bases in between. The CDR3 bases are TGTGCCAGCAGTTTCCGAAACTATGGCTACACCTTC. This gives the protein CASSFRNYGYTF. Combining the CDR3 with reference TRBV11-2 and TRBJ1-2 gives the whole variable domain EAGVAQSPRYKIIEKRQSVAFWCNPISGHATLYWYQQILGQGPKLLIQFQNNGVVDDSQLPKDRFSAERLKGVDSTLKIQPAKLEDSAVYLCASSFRNYGYTFGSGTRLTVV.

As to this clonotype: Possible read error: a much larger clone is one base away. The chain links TRBV15 to TRBJ2-6; 7 nucleotides line up with TRBD1. The CDR3 covers 19 residues. Germline-derived CDR1 and CDR2 are LNHNV and YYDKDF (reference sequence). CDR3 DNA: TGTGCCTCCAGCAGAGACAAACAGGGGCAAATATCTGGGGCCAACGTCCTGACTTTC. Translation gives CASSRDKQGQISGANVLTF. Variable domain in full (rest from reference TRBV15 and TRBJ2-6): DAMVIQNPRYQVTQFGKPVTLSCSQTLNHNVMYWYQQKSSQAPKLLFHYYDKDFNNEADTPDNFQSRRPNTSFCFLDIRSPGLGDTAMYLCASSRDKQGQISGANVLTFGAGSRLTVL.

This chain connects TRBV20-1 to TRBJ1-1; the D gene is possibly TRBD1 (6 bases). Trimming removed 1 base from V and 1 base from J, with 16 bases in between. CDR3 length: 16 amino acids. Germline V CDR1 and CDR2: DFQATT, SNEGSKA (reference sequence). CDR3: CSARGIQGRANTEAFF. The CDR3 coding sequence is TGCAGTGCTAGAGGCATACAGGGTCGGGCGAACACTGAAGCTTTCTTT.

V is TRBV12-3 or TRBV12-4 and J is TRBJ2-6, with D perhaps TRBD1 (5 bases). The CDR3 extends over 18 amino acids. The V gene lost 5 bases and the J gene lost 0 bases, with 17 bases spanning the gap. The CDR3: CASSLPQVPYSGANVLTF. In DNA form, the CDR3 reads TGTGCCAGCAGTCTTCCACAGGTTCCCTACTCTGGGGCCAACGTCCTGACTTTC.

The chain is built from TRBV18 and TRBJ1-5; D uncertain. V dropped 6 bases and J dropped 8 bases, with 14 bases sitting between them. Germline V CDR1 and CDR2: KGHSH, LQKENI. The CDR3 sequence is 13 residues long. The CDR3 nucleotides are TGTGCCAGCTCCCCCGGCGGACCAGAGCCCCAGCATTTT. Encoded protein: CASSPGGPEPQHF. The full variable domain, rest sourced from reference TRBV18 and TRBJ1-5, is NAGVMQNPRHLVRRRGQEARLRCSPMKGHSHVYWYRQLPEEGLKFMVYLQKENIIDESGMPKERFSAEFPKEGPSILRIQQVVRGDSAAYFCASSPGGPEPQHFGDGTRLSIL.

The chain is built from TRBV7-2 and TRBJ2-5; the match to TRBD2 covers 9 bases. The better agreement between TRBJ2-7 and the DNA end casts doubt on the J call. The CDR3 loop spans 14 amino acids. Looked up from germline, CDR1 is SGHTA and CDR2 is FQGNSA. DNA of the CDR3: TGTGCCAGCAGCCCGGGGACTAGCCGCTACGAGCAGTACTTC. As protein: CASSPGTSRYEQYF.

This clonotype was seen only a few times. The rearrangement joins TRBV14 to TRBJ2-7; maybe TRBD1 (5 bases). Trimming left V 0 bases short and J 5 bases short, with 8 bases between. The CDR3 is 13 residues long. From germline, CDR1 is SGHDN and CDR2 FVKESK. The CDR3 is CASSQDRQNEQYF. DNA for the CDR3: TGTGCCAGCAGCCAAGATCGACAGAACGAGCAGTACTTC.

The V call is TRBV20-1, the J call TRBJ2-1; the match to TRBD1 covers 10 bases. The CDR3 is 15 amino acids. The ends lost 5 bases at V and 4 bases at J; junction bases unmatched: 8. Germline V gives CDR1 DFQATT, CDR2 SNEGSKA (reference sequence). CDR3 sequence (DNA): TGCAGTGCTCAATTTCGGGACAGGGGTTACAATGAGCAGTTCTTC. Protein product: CSAQFRDRGYNEQFF.

V is TRBV28 and J is TRBJ2-6; tentative D call: TRBD1 (6 bases). V was pared by 7 bases and J by 1 base, with 17 bases between. CDR1 is MDHEN, CDR2 SYDVKM, per germline. This CDR3 is 17 amino acids long. In DNA, the CDR3 is TGTGCCAGCACACAGGGTCTCTTAGGGTCTGGGGCCAACGTCCTGACTTTC. Translation gives CASTQGLLGSGANVLTF.

The chain has TRBV28 and TRBJ1-3, with a tentative D call TRBD1 (6 bases). Germline loops: CDR1 MDHEN, CDR2 SYDVKM. V was shortened by 4 bases and J by 1 base, with 23 bases between the two germline ends. The CDR3 has 19 amino acids. CDR3: CASSSPARGAGKSGNTIYF. In DNA form, the CDR3 reads TGTGCCAGCAGTTCCCCCGCGAGGGGGGCCGGGAAGTCTGGAAACACCATATATTTT.

The V gene is TRBV6-1, the J gene TRBJ2-2; 7 nucleotides line up with TRBD1. After removal of 3 bases from V and 7 bases from J, the junction contained 5 bases not matched to a gene. The length of the CDR3 is 14 residues. Germline CDR1 reads MNHNS; CDR2 reads SASEGT. CDR3 in amino acids: CASSETGYGGELFF. The CDR3, as DNA: TGTGCCAGCAGTGAGACAGGGTACGGCGGGGAGCTGTTTTTT.

The gene calls are TRBV2 and TRBJ1-2, with TRBD1 as a possible D gene (6 bases). This CDR3 region has 14 residues. Germline values: CDR1 SNHLY, CDR2 FYNNEI. Between the trimmed V and J ends, which lost 7 bases and 0 bases, there was a span of 12 bases. This CDR3 reads CASNKDSANYGYTF. The CDR3 DNA follows: TGTGCCAGCAATAAGGACAGTGCTAACTATGGCTACACCTTC. The full variable domain, completed using reference TRBV2 and TRBJ1-2, is EPEVTQTPSHQVTQMGQEVILRCVPISNHLYFYWYRQILGQKVEFLVSFYNNEISEKSEIFDDQFSVERPDGSNFTLKIRSTKLEDSAMYFCASNKDSANYGYTFGSGTRLTVV.

This clonotype occurred a few times. This may come from a read error, since a much larger clone is one base off. The rearrangement joins TRBV7-6 to TRBJ2-1; D is possibly TRBD1 or TRBD2 (5 bases each). Trimming pared 2 bases from V and 5 bases from J, leaving 7 bases between. The CDR3 length is 13 residues. The germline V gene encodes CDR1 SGHVS and CDR2 FNYEAQ. The CDR3 DNA sequence: TGTGCCAGCAGCTTATGGGGGAACAATGAGCAGTTCTTC. Residues: CASSLWGNNEQFF.

This chain links TRBV6-2 or TRBV6-3 with TRBJ1-2, with 8 bases aligning to TRBD1. Losses at the gene ends were 7 bases for V and 8 bases for J; bases not matched to a gene: 15. The CDR3 length is 15 residues. Germline CDR1 MNHEY, CDR2 SVGEGT. CDR3 in DNA: TGTGCCAGCACTTCTACCGGGACAGGTCAATCCGGCTACACCTTC. Translated, it gives CASTSTGTGQSGYTF.